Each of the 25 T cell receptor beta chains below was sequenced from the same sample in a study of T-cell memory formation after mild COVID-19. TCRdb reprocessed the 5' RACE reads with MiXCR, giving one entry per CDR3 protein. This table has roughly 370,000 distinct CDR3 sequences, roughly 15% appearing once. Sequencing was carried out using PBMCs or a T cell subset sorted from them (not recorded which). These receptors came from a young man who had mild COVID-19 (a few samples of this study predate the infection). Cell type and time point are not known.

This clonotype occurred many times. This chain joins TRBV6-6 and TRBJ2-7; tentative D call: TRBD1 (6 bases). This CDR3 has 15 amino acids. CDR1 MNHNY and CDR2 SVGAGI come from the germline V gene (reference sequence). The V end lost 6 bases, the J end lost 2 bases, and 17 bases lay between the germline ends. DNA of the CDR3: TGTGCCAGCAGCGGACAGTTGACCATGACCTACGAGCAGTACTTC. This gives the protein CASSGQLTMTYEQYF.

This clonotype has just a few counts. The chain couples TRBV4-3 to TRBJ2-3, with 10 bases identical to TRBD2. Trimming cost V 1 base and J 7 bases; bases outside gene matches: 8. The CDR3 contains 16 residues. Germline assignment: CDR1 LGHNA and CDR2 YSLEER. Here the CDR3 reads CASSQALQRGGNTQYF. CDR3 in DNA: TGCGCCAGCAGCCAAGCGCTTCAGCGGGGGGGGAATACGCAGTATTTT.

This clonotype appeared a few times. Here the CDR3 DNA reads TGCAGTGCTAGGGGAACGGCGAATCAGCCCCAGCATTTT. Encoded protein: CSARGTANQPQHF. The rearrangement joins TRBV20-1 to TRBJ1-5; no definite D call. The length of the CDR3 is 13 residues. With 3 bases removed from V and 4 bases from J, the gap between germline ends came to 10 bases. In germline, CDR1 is DFQATT, CDR2 SNEGSKA (reference sequence).

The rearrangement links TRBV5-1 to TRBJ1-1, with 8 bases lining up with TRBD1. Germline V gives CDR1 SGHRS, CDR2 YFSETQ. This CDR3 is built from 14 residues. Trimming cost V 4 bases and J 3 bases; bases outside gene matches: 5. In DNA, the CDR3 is TGCGCCAGCAGCCCCGGACAGGGCGACACTGAAGCTTTCTTT. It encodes CASSPGQGDTEAFF.

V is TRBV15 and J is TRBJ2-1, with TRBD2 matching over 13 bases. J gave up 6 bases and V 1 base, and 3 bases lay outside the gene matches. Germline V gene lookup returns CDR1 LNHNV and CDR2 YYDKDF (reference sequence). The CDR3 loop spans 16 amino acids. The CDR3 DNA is TGTGCCACCAGCAGAGGGACTAGCGGGGGTCGCAATGAGCAGTTCTTC. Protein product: CATSRGTSGGRNEQFF.

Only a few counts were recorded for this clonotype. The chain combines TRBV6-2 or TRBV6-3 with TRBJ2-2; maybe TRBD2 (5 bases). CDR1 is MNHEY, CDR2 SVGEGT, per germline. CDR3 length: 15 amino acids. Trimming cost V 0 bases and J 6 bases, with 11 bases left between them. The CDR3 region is CASSYSNLAPGELFF. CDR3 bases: TGTGCCAGCAGTTACTCGAATCTAGCCCCCGGGGAGCTGTTTTTT.

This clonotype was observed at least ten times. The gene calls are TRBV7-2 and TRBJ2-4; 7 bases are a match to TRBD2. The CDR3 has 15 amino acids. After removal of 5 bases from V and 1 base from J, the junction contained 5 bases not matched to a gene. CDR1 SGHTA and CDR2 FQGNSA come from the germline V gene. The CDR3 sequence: CASSRDYGAKNIQYF. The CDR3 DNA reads TGTGCCAGCAGCAGGGACTACGGGGCCAAAAACATTCAGTACTTC.

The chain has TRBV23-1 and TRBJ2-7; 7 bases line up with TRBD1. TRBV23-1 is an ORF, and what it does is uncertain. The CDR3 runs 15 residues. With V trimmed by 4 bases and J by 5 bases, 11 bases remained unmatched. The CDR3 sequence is CASSLPSSQGNEQYV. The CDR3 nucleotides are TGCGCCAGCAGTCTCCCGTCCTCACAGGGGAACGAGCAGTACGTC.

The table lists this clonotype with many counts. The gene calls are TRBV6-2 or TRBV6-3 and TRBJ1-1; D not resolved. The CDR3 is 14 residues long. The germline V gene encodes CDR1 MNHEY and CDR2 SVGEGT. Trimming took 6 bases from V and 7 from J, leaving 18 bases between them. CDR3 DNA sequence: TGTGCCAGCAGCCATGCCTTGTTCAGAGGTGAAGCTTTCTTT. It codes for CASSHALFRGEAFF.

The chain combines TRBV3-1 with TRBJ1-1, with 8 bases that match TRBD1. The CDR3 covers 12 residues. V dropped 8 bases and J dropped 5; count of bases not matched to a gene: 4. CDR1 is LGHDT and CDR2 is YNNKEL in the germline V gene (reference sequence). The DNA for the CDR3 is TGTGCCAGCCGACAGGGGTTGACTGAAGCTTTCTTT. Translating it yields CASRQGLTEAFF.

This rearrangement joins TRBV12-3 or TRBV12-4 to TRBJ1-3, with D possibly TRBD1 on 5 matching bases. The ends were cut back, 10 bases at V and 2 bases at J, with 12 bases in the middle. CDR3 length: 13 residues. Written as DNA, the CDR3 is TGTGCCACTAATTCGGGACCTGGAAACACCATATATTTT. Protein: CATNSGPGNTIYF.

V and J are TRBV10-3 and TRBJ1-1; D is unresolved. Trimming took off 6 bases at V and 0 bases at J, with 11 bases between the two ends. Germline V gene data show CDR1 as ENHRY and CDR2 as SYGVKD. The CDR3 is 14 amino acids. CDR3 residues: CAISPGPMNTEAFF. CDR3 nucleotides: TGTGCCATCAGCCCGGGCCCCATGAACACTGAAGCTTTCTTT.

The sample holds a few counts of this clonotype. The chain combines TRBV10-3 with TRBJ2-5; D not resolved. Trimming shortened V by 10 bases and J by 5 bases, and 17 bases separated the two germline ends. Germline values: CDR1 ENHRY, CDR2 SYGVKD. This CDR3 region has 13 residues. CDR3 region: CATHGDKAETQYF. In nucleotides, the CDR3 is TGTGCCACACATGGGGATAAAGCGGAGACCCAGTACTTC.

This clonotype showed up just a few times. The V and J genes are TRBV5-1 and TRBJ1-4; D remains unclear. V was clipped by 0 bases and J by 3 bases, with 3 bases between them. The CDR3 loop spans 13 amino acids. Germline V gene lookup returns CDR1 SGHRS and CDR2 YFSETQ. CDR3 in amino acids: CASSLESNEKLFF. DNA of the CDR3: TGCGCCAGCAGCTTGGAATCTAATGAAAAACTGTTTTTT.

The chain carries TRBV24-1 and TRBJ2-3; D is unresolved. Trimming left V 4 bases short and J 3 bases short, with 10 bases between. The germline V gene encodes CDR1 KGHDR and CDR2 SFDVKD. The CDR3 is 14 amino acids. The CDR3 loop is CATSESGRTDTQYF. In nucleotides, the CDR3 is TGTGCCACCAGTGAGTCAGGTAGAACAGATACGCAGTATTTT.

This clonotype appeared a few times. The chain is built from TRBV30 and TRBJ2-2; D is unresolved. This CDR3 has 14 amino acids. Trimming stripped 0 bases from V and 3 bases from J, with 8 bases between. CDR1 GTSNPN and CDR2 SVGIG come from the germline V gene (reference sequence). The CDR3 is CAWSVLSDTGELFF. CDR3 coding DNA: TGTGCCTGGAGTGTACTTTCGGACACCGGGGAGCTGTTTTTT.

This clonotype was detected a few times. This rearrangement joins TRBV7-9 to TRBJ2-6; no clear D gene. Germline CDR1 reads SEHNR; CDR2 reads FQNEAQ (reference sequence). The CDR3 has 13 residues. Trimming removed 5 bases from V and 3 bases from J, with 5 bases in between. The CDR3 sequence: CASSPNGANVLTF. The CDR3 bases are TGTGCCAGCAGCCCCAATGGGGCCAACGTCCTGACTTTC.

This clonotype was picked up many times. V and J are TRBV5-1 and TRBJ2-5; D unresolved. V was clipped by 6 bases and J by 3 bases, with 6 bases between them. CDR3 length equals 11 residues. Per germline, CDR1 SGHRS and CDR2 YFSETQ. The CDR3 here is CASTAEETQYF. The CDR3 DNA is TGCGCCAGCACCGCGGAAGAGACCCAGTACTTC.

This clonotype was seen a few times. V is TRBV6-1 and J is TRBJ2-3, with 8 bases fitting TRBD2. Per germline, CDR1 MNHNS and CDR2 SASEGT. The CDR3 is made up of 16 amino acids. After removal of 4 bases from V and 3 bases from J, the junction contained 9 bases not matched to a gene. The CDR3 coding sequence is TGTGCCAGCAGTGCCCTCGGGGGGGCCCCGACAGATACGCAGTATTTT. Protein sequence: CASSALGGAPTDTQYF.

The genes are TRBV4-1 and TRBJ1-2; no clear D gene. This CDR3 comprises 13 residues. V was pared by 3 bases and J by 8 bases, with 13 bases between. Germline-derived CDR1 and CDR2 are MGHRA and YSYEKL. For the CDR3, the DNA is TGCGCCAGCAGCCACCATAAGGCAGCCGGCTACACCTTC. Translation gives CASSHHKAAGYTF.

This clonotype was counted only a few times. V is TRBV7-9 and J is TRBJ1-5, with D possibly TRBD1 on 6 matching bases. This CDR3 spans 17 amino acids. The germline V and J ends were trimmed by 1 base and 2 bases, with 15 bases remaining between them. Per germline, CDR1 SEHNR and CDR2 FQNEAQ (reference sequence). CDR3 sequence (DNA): TGTGCCAGCAGCTTAGAGCGGGGGGCGCGACGCAATCAGCCCCAGCATTTT. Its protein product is CASSLERGARRNQPQHF.

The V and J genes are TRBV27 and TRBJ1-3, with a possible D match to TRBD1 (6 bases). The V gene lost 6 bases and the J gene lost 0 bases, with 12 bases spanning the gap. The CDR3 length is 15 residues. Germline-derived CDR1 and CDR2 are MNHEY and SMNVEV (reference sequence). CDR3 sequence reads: CASRGGTSSGNTIYF. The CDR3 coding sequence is TGTGCCAGCAGAGGGGGGACCAGCTCTGGAAACACCATATATTTT.

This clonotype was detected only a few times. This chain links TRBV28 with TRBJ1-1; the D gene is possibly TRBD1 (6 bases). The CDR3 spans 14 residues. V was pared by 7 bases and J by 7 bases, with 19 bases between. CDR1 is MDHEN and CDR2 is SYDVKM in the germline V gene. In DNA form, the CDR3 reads TGTGCCAGCATCCTCCTTGGGGAGGGGGGTGAAGCTTTCTTT. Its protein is CASILLGEGGEAFF. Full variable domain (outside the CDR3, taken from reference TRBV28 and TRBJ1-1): DVKVTQSSRYLVKRTGEKVFLECVQDMDHENMFWYRQDPGLGLRLIYFSYDVKMKEKGDIPEGYSVSREKKERFSLILESASTNQTSMYLCASILLGEGGEAFFGQGTRLTVV.

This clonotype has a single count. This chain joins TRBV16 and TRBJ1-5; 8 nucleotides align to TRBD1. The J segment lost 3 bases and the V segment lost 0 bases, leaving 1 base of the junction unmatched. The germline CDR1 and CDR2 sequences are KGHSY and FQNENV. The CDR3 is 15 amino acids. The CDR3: CASSQSGQANQPQHF. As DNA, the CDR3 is TGTGCCAGCAGCCAATCGGGACAGGCCAATCAGCCCCAGCATTTT.

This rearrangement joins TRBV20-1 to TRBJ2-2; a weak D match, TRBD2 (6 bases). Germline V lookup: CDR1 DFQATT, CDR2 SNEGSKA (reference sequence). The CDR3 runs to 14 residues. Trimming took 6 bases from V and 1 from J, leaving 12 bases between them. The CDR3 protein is CSAPAGKNTGELFF. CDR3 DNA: TGCAGTGCCCCTGCGGGGAAGAACACCGGGGAGCTGTTTTTT.